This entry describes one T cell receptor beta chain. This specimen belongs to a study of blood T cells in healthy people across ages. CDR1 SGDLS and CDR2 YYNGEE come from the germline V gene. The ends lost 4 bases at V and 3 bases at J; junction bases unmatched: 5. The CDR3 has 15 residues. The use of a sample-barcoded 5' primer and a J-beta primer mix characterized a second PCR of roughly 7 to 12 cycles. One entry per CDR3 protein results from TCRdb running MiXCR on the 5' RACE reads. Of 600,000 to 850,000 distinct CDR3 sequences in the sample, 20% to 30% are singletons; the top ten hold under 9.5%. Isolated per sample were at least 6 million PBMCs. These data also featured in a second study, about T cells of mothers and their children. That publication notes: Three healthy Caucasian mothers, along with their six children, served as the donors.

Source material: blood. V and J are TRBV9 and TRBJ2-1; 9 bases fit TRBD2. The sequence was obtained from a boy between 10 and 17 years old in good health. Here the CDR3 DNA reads TGTGCCAGCAGCCAGTCTAGCGGGGACTACAATGAGCAGTTCTTC. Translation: CASSQSSGDYNEQFF.